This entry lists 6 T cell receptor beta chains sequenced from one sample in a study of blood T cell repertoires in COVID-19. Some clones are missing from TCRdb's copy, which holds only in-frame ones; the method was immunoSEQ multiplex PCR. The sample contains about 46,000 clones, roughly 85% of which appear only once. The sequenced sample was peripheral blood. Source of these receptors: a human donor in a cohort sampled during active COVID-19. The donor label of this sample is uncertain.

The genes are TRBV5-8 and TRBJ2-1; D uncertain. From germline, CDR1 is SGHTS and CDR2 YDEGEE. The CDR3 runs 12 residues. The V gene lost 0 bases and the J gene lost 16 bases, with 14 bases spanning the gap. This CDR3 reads CASSLARVDFFF. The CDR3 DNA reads TGTGCCAGCAGCTTGGCCCGAGTAGATTTTTTCTTC.

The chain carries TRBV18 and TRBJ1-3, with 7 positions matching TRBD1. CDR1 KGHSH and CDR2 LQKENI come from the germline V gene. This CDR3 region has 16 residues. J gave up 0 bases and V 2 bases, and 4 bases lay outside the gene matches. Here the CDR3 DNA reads TGTGCCAGCTCACCATGGAGACAGGGCTCTGGAAACACCATATATTTT. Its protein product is CASSPWRQGSGNTIYF.

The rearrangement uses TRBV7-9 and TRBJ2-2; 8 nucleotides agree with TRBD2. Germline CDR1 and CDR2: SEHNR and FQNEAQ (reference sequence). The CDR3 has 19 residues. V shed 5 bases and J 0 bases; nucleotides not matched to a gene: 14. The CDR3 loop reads CASSNPPFSGATNTGELFF. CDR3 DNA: TGTGCCAGCAGCAACCCACCGTTTAGCGGGGCCACGAACACCGGGGAGCTGTTTTTT.

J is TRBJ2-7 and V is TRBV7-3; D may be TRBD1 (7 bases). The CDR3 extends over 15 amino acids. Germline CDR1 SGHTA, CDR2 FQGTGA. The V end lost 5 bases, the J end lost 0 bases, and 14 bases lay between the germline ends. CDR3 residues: CASSVSGGISYEQYF. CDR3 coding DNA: TGTGCCAGCAGCGTCTCAGGGGGGATCTCCTACGAGCAGTACTTC.

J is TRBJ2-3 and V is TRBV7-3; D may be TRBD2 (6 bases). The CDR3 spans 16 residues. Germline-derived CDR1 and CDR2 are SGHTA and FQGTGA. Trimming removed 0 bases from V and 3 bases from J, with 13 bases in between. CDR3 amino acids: CASSLTGMGRTDTQYF. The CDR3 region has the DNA TGTGCCAGCAGCTTAACAGGGATGGGGAGGACAGATACGCAGTATTTT.

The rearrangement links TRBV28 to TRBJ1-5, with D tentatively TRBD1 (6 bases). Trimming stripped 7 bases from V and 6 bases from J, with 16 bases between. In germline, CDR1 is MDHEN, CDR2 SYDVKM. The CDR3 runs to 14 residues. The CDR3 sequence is CASMGAYTGQPQHF. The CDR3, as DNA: TGTGCCAGCATGGGGGCATATACCGGTCAGCCCCAGCATTTT.